This T cell receptor beta chain was captured by sequencing in a study of radiation and T cells in renal cell carcinoma. Data came from immunoSEQ multiplex PCR; TCRdb stores just in-frame clones and leaves some out. The sample consists of 20,000 to 30,000 clones, 55% to 70% of them appearing once. Germline V lookup: CDR1 SGHTA, CDR2 FQGNSA. V lost 3 bases and J lost 1, with 7 bases in between. The CDR3 sequence is 14 residues long. Documented treatment: treatment-naive control, cytoreductive nephrectomy. Controls included 4 female and eleven to twelve male donors, resected 2011 to 2014. In the case of this clone: The antigen is not known.

Study conclusions and caveats: Compared with controls, irradiated tumors had more, larger dominant CDR3 motifs.

Sequencing used tumor tissue, obtained from a patient whose treatment was nephrectomy without radiotherapy. The V call is TRBV7-2, the J call TRBJ1-3; D perhaps matches TRBD1 (6 bases). This clonotype was obtained from a man aged 40-55 years with renal cell carcinoma. CDR3 coding DNA: TGTGCCAGCAGCTTTACAGGGTCTGGAAACACCATATATTTT. Amino acid sequence: CASSFTGSGNTIYF.